This T cell receptor beta chain was sequenced during a study of tumor and adjacent non-tumor tissue in lung cancer. General study results and limits: TCR diversity was significantly greater in tumor than normal lung tissue.

TCRbeta libraries were built with three rounds of nested PCR, modified from ARM-PCR. TCRdb itself ran the multiplex PCR reads through MiXCR, one entry per CDR3 protein. The table has over 110,000 distinct CDR3 sequences, roughly 66% seen once. RNA was extracted from bulk tissue without any cell sorting. Donors were chemotherapy-naive, newly diagnosed lung cancer surgical patients in China, August–late 2014. This clonotype has a handful of counts. No antigen is known for it. Sequenced sample: lung tumor tissue. The origin of this receptor is a man aged 55 to 69 with small cell lung cancer.

CDR3 nucleotides: TGTGCCAGCAGCCCTTCTACGTTGGGCACTGAAGCTTTCTTT. It encodes CASSPSTLGTEAFF. This chain links TRBV12-3 or TRBV12-4 with TRBJ1-1; D not certain. This CDR3 has 14 amino acids. V lost 6 bases, J lost 4 bases, and 15 bases lay in between.